Listed below are T cell receptor beta chains from one sample, sequenced in a study of CD8 T cells in Susac syndrome. MiXCR, run by TCRdb on the immunoSEQ multiplex PCR reads, gives a single entry per CDR3 protein. The sample contains roughly 150,000 distinct CDR3 sequences, under 95% of which appear only once. The sequencing sample was made of CD4+ T cells from PBMCs. Receptors originate from a human donor in good health. Both conserved end residues are part of each CDR3. Each record gives: CDR3 protein, CDR3 DNA, clone size, D gene, V gene, J gene. The D gene is left open where the match is weak. Size is omitted from some rows. Given values are once, few, many or a class for expanded clones.

CDR3 protein: CASSKQGAGELFF
CDR3 DNA: TGTGCCAGCAGTAAACAGGGGGCCGGGGAGCTGTTTTTT
clone size: -
D gene: TRBD1
V gene: TRBV7-6
J gene: TRBJ2-2

CDR3 protein: CASSLQNFQERTDTQYF
CDR3 DNA: TGTGCCAGCAGTCTCCAGAACTTCCAAGAGCGCACAGATACGCAGTATTTT
clone size: -
D gene: -
V gene: TRBV6-1
J gene: TRBJ2-3

CDR3 protein: CASSYVGGGINEQFF
CDR3 DNA: TGTGCCAGCAGTTACGTGGGGGGGGGCATCAATGAGCAGTTCTTC
clone size: -
D gene: -
V gene: TRBV6-2/TRBV6-3
J gene: TRBJ2-1

CDR3 protein: CASRRGELFF
CDR3 DNA: TGTGCCAGCAGACGCGGGGAGCTGTTTTTT
clone size: -
D gene: -
V gene: TRBV6-2/TRBV6-3
J gene: TRBJ2-2

CDR3 protein: CASSPRQTTDTQYF
CDR3 DNA: TGTGCCAGCAGTCCCCGACAGACCACAGATACGCAGTATTTT
clone size: -
D gene: -
V gene: TRBV9
J gene: TRBJ2-3

CDR3 protein: CASRPEGARETQYF
CDR3 DNA: TGCGCCAGCAGACCGGAGGGGGCTCGGGAGACCCAGTACTTC
clone size: -
D gene: -
V gene: TRBV5-1
J gene: TRBJ2-5

CDR3 protein: CAIGPAYEQYF
CDR3 DNA: TGTGCCATCGGGCCTGCCTACGAGCAGTACTTC
clone size: -
D gene: -
V gene: TRBV10-3
J gene: TRBJ2-7

CDR3 protein: CSARGSPGDTQYF
CDR3 DNA: TGCAGTGCTAGGGGCAGTCCCGGAGATACGCAGTATTTT
clone size: once
D gene: -
V gene: TRBV20-1
J gene: TRBJ2-3

CDR3 protein: CASSYTGTGSTEQYF
CDR3 DNA: TGTGCCAGCAGTTACACCGGGACAGGGTCAACCGAGCAGTACTTC
clone size: -
D gene: TRBD1
V gene: TRBV6-2/TRBV6-3
J gene: TRBJ2-7

CDR3 protein: CASSPTGLAVYNEQFF
CDR3 DNA: TGTGCCAGCAGTCCCACCGGACTAGCGGTCTACAATGAGCAGTTCTTC
clone size: -
D gene: TRBD2
V gene: TRBV12-3/TRBV12-4
J gene: TRBJ2-1

CDR3 protein: CASSIGPGVSQPQHF
CDR3 DNA: TGTGCCAGTAGTATAGGGCCAGGGGTGTCTCAGCCCCAGCATTTT
clone size: -
D gene: -
V gene: TRBV19
J gene: TRBJ1-5

CDR3 protein: CASSLAVSGSPLPQYF
CDR3 DNA: TGTGCCAGCAGCTTAGCGGTTAGCGGGTCCCCTCTTCCCCAGTACTTC
clone size: -
D gene: TRBD2
V gene: TRBV7-2
J gene: TRBJ2-5

CDR3 protein: CASKEDNTGELFF
CDR3 DNA: TGCGCCAGCAAGGAGGACAACACCGGGGAGCTGTTTTTT
clone size: -
D gene: -
V gene: TRBV5-1
J gene: TRBJ2-2

CDR3 protein: CASSFPLGQETQYF
CDR3 DNA: TGTGCCAGCAGTTTTCCTCTAGGACAAGAGACCCAGTACTTC
clone size: -
D gene: -
V gene: TRBV28
J gene: TRBJ2-5

CDR3 protein: CASGSGQSSYNSPLHF
CDR3 DNA: TGCGCCAGCGGGAGTGGGCAGAGCTCCTATAATTCACCCCTCCACTTT
clone size: -
D gene: -
V gene: TRBV5-1
J gene: TRBJ1-6

CDR3 protein: CSARDWGLAGVPSEYF
CDR3 DNA: TGCAGTGCTAGAGATTGGGGACTAGCGGGGGTCCCAAGCGAGTACTTC
clone size: -
D gene: TRBD2
V gene: TRBV20-1
J gene: TRBJ2-7

CDR3 protein: CASIRDRNEKLFF
CDR3 DNA: TGTGCCAGCATAAGGGACCGTAATGAAAAACTGTTTTTT
clone size: -
D gene: -
V gene: TRBV28
J gene: TRBJ1-4

CDR3 protein: CASMGGLSTDTQYF
CDR3 DNA: TGTGCCAGCATGGGCGGACTCAGCACAGATACGCAGTATTTT
clone size: -
D gene: -
V gene: TRBV27
J gene: TRBJ2-3

CDR3 protein: CASSHPVGKRDTQYF
CDR3 DNA: TGTGCCAGCAGCCACCCCGTAGGGAAGAGAGATACGCAGTATTTT
clone size: -
D gene: -
V gene: TRBV12-3/TRBV12-4
J gene: TRBJ2-3

CDR3 protein: CASSNSGTTKTQYF
CDR3 DNA: TGTGCCAGCAGCAACAGCGGGACCACGAAGACCCAGTACTTC
clone size: few
D gene: TRBD2
V gene: TRBV6-1
J gene: TRBJ2-5

CDR3 protein: CSVGGRAQTGELFF
CDR3 DNA: TGCAGCGTTGGGGGGAGGGCCCAAACCGGGGAGCTTTTTTTT
clone size: few
D gene: TRBD2
V gene: TRBV29-1
J gene: TRBJ2-2

CDR3 protein: CATSRVRREGYYGYTF
CDR3 DNA: TGTGCCACCAGCAGAGTCAGACGGGAGGGGTACTATGGCTACACCTTC
clone size: -
D gene: -
V gene: TRBV15
J gene: TRBJ1-2

CDR3 protein: CASSRNQPQHF
CDR3 DNA: TGTGCCAGCAGTAGGAATCAGCCCCAGCATTTT
clone size: few
D gene: -
V gene: TRBV28
J gene: TRBJ1-5

CDR3 protein: CASSPPSSQGNEQFF
CDR3 DNA: TGTGCCAGCTCGCCGCCGAGTTCCCAAGGGAATGAGCAGTTCTTC
clone size: -
D gene: -
V gene: TRBV18
J gene: TRBJ2-1

CDR3 protein: CASMSGYSYNEQFF
CDR3 DNA: TGTGCCAGCATGAGCGGATACTCCTACAATGAGCAGTTCTTC
clone size: -
D gene: -
V gene: TRBV2
J gene: TRBJ2-1

CDR3 protein: CASSYSGEPYEQYF
CDR3 DNA: TGTGCCAGCAGTTACTCTGGGGAACCCTACGAGCAGTACTTC
clone size: -
D gene: -
V gene: TRBV6-5
J gene: TRBJ2-7

CDR3 protein: CASSFRTGGNNEQFF
CDR3 DNA: TGTGCCAGCAGCTTCCGGACGGGGGGAAACAATGAGCAGTTCTTC
clone size: -
D gene: TRBD2
V gene: TRBV7-3
J gene: TRBJ2-1

CDR3 protein: CASRGTGPSENTIYF
CDR3 DNA: TGTGCCAGCAGGGGGACAGGTCCCTCTGAAAACACCATATATTTT
clone size: -
D gene: TRBD1
V gene: TRBV6-5
J gene: TRBJ1-3

CDR3 protein: CASRRQGVLNEQYF
CDR3 DNA: TGCGCCAGCAGAAGACAGGGAGTTCTAAACGAGCAGTACTTC
clone size: -
D gene: TRBD1
V gene: TRBV5-1
J gene: TRBJ2-7

CDR3 protein: CASSLTGTSLEQYF
CDR3 DNA: TGTGCCAGCAGCTTAACCGGGACTAGCCTCGAGCAGTACTTC
clone size: -
D gene: TRBD2
V gene: TRBV7-2
J gene: TRBJ2-7

CDR3 protein: CSARSGGYTGELFF
CDR3 DNA: TGCAGTGCTAGATCGGGAGGGTACACCGGGGAGCTGTTTTTT
clone size: -
D gene: TRBD2
V gene: TRBV20-1
J gene: TRBJ2-2

CDR3 protein: CASSPRDTQYF
CDR3 DNA: TGTGCCAGCAGTCCCAGAGATACGCAGTATTTT
clone size: -
D gene: -
V gene: TRBV12-3/TRBV12-4
J gene: TRBJ2-3

CDR3 protein: CAWTTRAGYTDTQYF
CDR3 DNA: TGTGCCTGGACAACCCGAGCGGGGTACACAGATACGCAGTATTTT
clone size: -
D gene: TRBD2
V gene: TRBV30
J gene: TRBJ2-3

CDR3 protein: CASSVTGAGQPQHF
CDR3 DNA: TGTGCCAGCAGTGTGACAGGGGCGGGACAGCCCCAGCATTTT
clone size: -
D gene: TRBD1
V gene: TRBV28
J gene: TRBJ1-5

CDR3 protein: CASSEWGDRGTEAFF
CDR3 DNA: TGTGCCAGCAGTGAGTGGGGGGATCGGGGCACTGAAGCTTTCTTT
clone size: -
D gene: -
V gene: TRBV25-1
J gene: TRBJ1-1

CDR3 protein: CASSLLGFQYGNTIYF
CDR3 DNA: TGCGCCAGCAGCTTGTTGGGCTTCCAGTACGGAAACACCATATATTTT
clone size: -
D gene: -
V gene: TRBV5-1
J gene: TRBJ1-3

CDR3 protein: CASSASGTDNEKLFF
CDR3 DNA: TGCGCCAGCAGCGCCTCCGGGACAGATAATGAAAAACTGTTTTTT
clone size: -
D gene: TRBD1
V gene: TRBV5-1
J gene: TRBJ1-4

CDR3 protein: CASRSRDYGYTF
CDR3 DNA: TGTGCCAGCAGATCAAGGGACTATGGCTACACCTTC
clone size: -
D gene: -
V gene: TRBV7-9
J gene: TRBJ1-2

CDR3 protein: CSAEDAEAFF
CDR3 DNA: TGCAGCGCTGAGGACGCTGAAGCTTTCTTT
clone size: -
D gene: -
V gene: TRBV29-1
J gene: TRBJ1-1

CDR3 protein: CASSLETGDETQYF
CDR3 DNA: TGCGCCAGCAGCTTGGAGACAGGGGATGAGACCCAGTACTTC
clone size: -
D gene: TRBD1
V gene: TRBV5-1
J gene: TRBJ2-5

CDR3 protein: CASSLMGRGTYNEQFF
CDR3 DNA: TGTGCCAGCAGCTTAATGGGCAGGGGGACCTACAATGAGCAGTTCTTC
clone size: once
D gene: TRBD1
V gene: TRBV7-3
J gene: TRBJ2-1

CDR3 protein: CASSSHTDTQYF
CDR3 DNA: TGTGCCAGCAGCTCTCACACAGATACGCAGTATTTT
clone size: -
D gene: -
V gene: TRBV11-3
J gene: TRBJ2-3

CDR3 protein: CAWKAGFGSVHPGELFF
CDR3 DNA: TGTGCCTGGAAGGCGGGGTTCGGGTCAGTTCACCCCGGGGAGCTGTTTTTT
clone size: -
D gene: -
V gene: TRBV30
J gene: TRBJ2-2

CDR3 protein: CASSYSTSHAREQFF
CDR3 DNA: TGTGCCAGCAGTTACTCGACTAGTCACGCTCGTGAGCAGTTCTTC
clone size: once
D gene: -
V gene: TRBV6-2/TRBV6-3
J gene: TRBJ2-1

CDR3 protein: CASSSRLAGAPDTQYF
CDR3 DNA: TGTGCCAGCAGTTCTCGACTAGCGGGAGCCCCAGATACGCAGTATTTT
clone size: -
D gene: TRBD2
V gene: TRBV12-3/TRBV12-4
J gene: TRBJ2-3

CDR3 protein: CASSFDGNTGELFF
CDR3 DNA: TGTGCCAGCAGCTTCGACGGGAACACCGGGGAGCTGTTTTTT
clone size: once
D gene: -
V gene: TRBV11-2
J gene: TRBJ2-2